This T cell receptor (beta chain) was observed in a study of blood T cell repertoires in COVID-19. Overall study: In each case, the material was cDNA or gDNA derived from T cells, B-cell-depleted T cells, or PBMCs.

CDR1 and CDR2 from the germline V gene are KGHDR and SFDVKD. The CDR3 is 15 amino acids. Trimming pared 4 bases from V and 6 bases from J, leaving 17 bases between. Repertoires were generated with immunoSEQ multiplex PCR, while TCRdb's copy carries only in-frame clones and drops some. This sample carries roughly 200,000 clones, about nine tenths of them seen once, and the ten largest clones take 7.2%. The TCR comes from a man aged 25-40 years in a cohort exposed to, infected with or recovered from COVID-19 (not recorded which). Specimen: PBMCs or T cells enriched from blood (not recorded which). This chain connects TRBV24-1 to TRBJ2-5; tentatively, D is TRBD1 (6 bases). CDR3 protein: CATSERSTGSKTQYF. The CDR3 DNA is TGTGCCACCAGTGAGAGATCTACAGGGTCAAAGACCCAGTACTTC.